The 5 T cell receptor beta chains below were found in one sample sequenced in a study of cytomegalovirus exposure and HLA in healthy donors. Use of 60 Vbeta and 13 Jbeta primers characterized the PCR. Profiled with immunoSEQ multiplex PCR; TCRdb holds only in-frame clones, not every one. The sample has approximately 150,000 clones, roughly 81% seen once. The source material was PBMCs. The receptors shown here come from a woman in her 50s in good health and CMV-seronegative.

Only a few counts were recorded for this clone. The chain recombines TRBV5-5 with TRBJ2-3; possibly TRBD2 for D (5 bases). Germline V gives CDR1 SGHKS, CDR2 YYEKEE (reference sequence). Trimming cost V 4 bases and J 3 bases, with 9 bases left between them. The CDR3 has 13 residues. The CDR3 spells CASSPTGTDTQYF. DNA for the CDR3: TGTGCCAGCAGCCCGACGGGGACAGATACGCAGTATTTT.

The V and J genes are TRBV7-2 and TRBJ1-2; TRBD1 might be the D (6 bases). CDR1 is SGHTA and CDR2 is FQGNSA in the germline V gene. Trimming took 8 bases from V and 2 from J, leaving 18 bases between them. The CDR3 has 15 residues. CDR3 residues: CASDGRGASNYGYTF. Written as DNA, the CDR3 is TGTGCCAGCGATGGCCGGGGGGCCTCCAACTATGGCTACACCTTC.

The V call is TRBV6-1, the J call TRBJ2-3; a weak D match, TRBD2 (5 bases). CDR3 length equals 13 residues. The germline V gene has CDR1 MNHNS and CDR2 SASEGT. V shed 8 bases and J shed 3 bases, with 12 bases lying between them. The CDR3 loop is CASRHRGTDTQYF. The CDR3 DNA is TGTGCCAGCCGCCACCGGGGTACAGATACGCAGTATTTT.

The chain is built from TRBV7-9 and TRBJ2-3; 8 positions match TRBD2. Germline-derived CDR1 and CDR2 are SEHNR and FQNEAQ (reference sequence). The CDR3 has 15 amino acids. The junction had 7 bases not matched to a gene; V was cut back by 8 bases and J by 0 bases. The CDR3 is CASALRGVSTDTQYF. In DNA, the CDR3 is TGTGCCAGCGCTCTGCGGGGGGTTAGCACAGATACGCAGTATTTT.

The chain uses TRBV7-3 and TRBJ2-3; 7 bases match TRBD2. This CDR3 has 15 residues. In germline, CDR1 is SGHTA, CDR2 FQGTGA. V lost 5 bases, J lost 0 bases, and 5 bases stayed unmatched. The CDR3 spells CASSKGGTSTDTQYF. The CDR3 DNA follows: TGTGCCAGCAGCAAGGGAGGGACTAGCACAGATACGCAGTATTTT.